This TCR beta chain was sequenced during a study of beta chain features in type 1 diabetes. Looking at the study overall: Regarding age, gender and cell yields, patients proved similar to healthy donors.

In the case of this clone: Its antigen is currently unknown.

The entirety of the isolated RNA underwent reverse transcription, so expressed TCRB transcripts were sequenced. Profiled with immunoSEQ multiplex PCR; TCRdb holds only in-frame clones, not every one. The sample lists around 130,000 clones; approximately 9% were seen once. Study-wide points: Whether HLA type affects TCRB rearrangement stayed undetermined in the present work. Short templates might get an advantage during PCR, and this would be equal in patients and controls. Patients with Type 1 diabetes showed moderately but significantly shorter TCRB CDR3s in all four CD4+ subsets.

The TCR originated in a man aged 25 to 45 with type 1 diabetes. The sample was central memory CD4+ T cells from blood.

CDR3 coding DNA: TGTGCCAGCAGCCCCCAGGGGGACAGGGGACGAAATGAGCAGTTCTTC. This sequence encodes CASSPQGDRGRNEQFF. The V and J genes are TRBV11-2 and TRBJ2-1; TRBD1 matches at 10 bases. CDR1 is SGHAT and CDR2 is FQNNGV in the germline V gene. The V and J ends lost 5 bases and 7 bases, in that order; junction bases with no gene match: 11. The CDR3 sequence is 16 residues long.